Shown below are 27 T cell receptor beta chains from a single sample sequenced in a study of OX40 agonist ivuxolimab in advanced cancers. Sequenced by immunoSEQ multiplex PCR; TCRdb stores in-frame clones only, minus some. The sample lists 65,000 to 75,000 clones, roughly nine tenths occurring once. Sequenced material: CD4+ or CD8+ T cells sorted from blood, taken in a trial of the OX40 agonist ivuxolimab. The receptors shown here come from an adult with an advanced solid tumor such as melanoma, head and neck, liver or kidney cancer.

The CDR3 is CASSDRLAGYNEQFF. In DNA, the CDR3 is TGTGCCAGCAGCGACCGACTAGCGGGGTACAATGAGCAGTTCTTC. The gene calls are TRBV7-9 and TRBJ2-1, with 11 bases that match TRBD2. CDR1 and CDR2 (germline): SEHNR, FQNEAQ (reference sequence). The CDR3 totals 15 residues. The V and J ends lost 5 bases and 4 bases, in that order; junction bases with no gene match: 4.

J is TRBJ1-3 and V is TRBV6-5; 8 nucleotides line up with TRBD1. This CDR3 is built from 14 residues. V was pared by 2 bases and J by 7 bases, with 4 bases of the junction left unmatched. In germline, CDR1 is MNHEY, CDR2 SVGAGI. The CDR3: CASSYTRDRNTIYF. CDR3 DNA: TGTGCCAGCAGTTACACCCGGGACAGGAACACCATATATTTT.

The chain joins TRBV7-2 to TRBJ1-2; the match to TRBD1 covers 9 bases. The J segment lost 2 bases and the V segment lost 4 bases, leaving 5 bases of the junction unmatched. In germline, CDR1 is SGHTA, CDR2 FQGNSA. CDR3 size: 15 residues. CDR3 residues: CASSSPGTGNYGYTF. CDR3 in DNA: TGTGCCAGCAGCTCACCAGGGACAGGGAACTATGGCTACACCTTC.

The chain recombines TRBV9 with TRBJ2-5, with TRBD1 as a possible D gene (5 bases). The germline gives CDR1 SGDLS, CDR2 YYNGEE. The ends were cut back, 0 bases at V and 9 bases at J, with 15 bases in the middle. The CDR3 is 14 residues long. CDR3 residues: CASSVAVNQGAQYF. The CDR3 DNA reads TGTGCCAGCAGCGTAGCGGTTAACCAAGGGGCCCAGTACTTC.

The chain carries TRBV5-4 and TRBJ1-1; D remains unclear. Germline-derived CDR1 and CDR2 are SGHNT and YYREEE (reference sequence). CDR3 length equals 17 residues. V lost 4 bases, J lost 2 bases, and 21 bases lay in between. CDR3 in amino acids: CASSTFPLWTSNTEAFF. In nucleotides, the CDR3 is TGTGCCAGCAGCACCTTCCCCCTCTGGACGTCTAACACTGAAGCTTTCTTT.

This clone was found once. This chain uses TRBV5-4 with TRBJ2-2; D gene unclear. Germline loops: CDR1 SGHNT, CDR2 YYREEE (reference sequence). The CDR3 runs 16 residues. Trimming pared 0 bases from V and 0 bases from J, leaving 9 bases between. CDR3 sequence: CASSLGPPSNTGELFF. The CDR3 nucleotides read TGTGCCAGCAGCTTGGGGCCACCGTCGAACACCGGGGAGCTGTTTTTT.

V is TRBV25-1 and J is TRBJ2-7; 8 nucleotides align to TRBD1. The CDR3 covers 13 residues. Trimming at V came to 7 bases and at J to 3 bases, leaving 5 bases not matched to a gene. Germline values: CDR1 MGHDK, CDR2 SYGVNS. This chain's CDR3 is CASTAGGDYEQYF. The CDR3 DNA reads TGTGCCAGCACGGCAGGGGGCGACTACGAGCAGTACTTC.

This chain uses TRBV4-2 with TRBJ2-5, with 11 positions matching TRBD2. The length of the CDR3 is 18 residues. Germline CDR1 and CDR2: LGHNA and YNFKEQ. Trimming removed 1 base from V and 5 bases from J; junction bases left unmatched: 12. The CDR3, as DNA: TGTGCCAGCAGCCAAGTGGAGTCCTTAGCGGGAGGGGGGGAGACCCAGTACTTC. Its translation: CASSQVESLAGGGETQYF.

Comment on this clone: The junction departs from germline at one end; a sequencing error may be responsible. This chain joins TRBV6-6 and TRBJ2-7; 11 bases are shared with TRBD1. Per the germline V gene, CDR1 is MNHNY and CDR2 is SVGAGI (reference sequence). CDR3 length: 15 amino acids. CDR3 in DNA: TGTGCCAGCAGCTACTCCGGGACAGGGGGCTACGAGCAGTACTTC. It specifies CASSYSGTGGYEQYF.

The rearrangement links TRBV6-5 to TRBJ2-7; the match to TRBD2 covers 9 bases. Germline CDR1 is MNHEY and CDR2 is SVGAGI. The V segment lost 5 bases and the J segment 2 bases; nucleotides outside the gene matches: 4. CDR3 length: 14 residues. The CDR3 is CASSNLAGAYEQYF. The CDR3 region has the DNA TGTGCCAGCAGTAACTTAGCGGGAGCCTACGAGCAGTACTTC.

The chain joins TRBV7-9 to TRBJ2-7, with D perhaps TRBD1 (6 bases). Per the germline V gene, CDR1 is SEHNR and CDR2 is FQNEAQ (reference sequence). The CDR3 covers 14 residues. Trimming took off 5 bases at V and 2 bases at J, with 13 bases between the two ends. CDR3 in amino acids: CASSTRDTPYEQYF. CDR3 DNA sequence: TGTGCCAGCAGCACCCGGGACACCCCCTACGAGCAGTACTTC.

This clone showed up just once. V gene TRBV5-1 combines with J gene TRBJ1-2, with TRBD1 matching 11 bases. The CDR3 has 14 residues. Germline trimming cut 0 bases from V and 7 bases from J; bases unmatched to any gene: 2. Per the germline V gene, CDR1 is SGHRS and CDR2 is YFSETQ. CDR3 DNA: TGCGCCAGCAGCTTGGGGACAGGGGGCGGTGGCTACACCTTC. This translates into CASSLGTGGGGYTF.

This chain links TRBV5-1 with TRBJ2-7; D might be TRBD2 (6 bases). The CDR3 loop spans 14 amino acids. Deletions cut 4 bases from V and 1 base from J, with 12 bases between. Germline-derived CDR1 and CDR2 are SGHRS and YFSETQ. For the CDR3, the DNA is TGCGCCAGCAGCGCACTAGCAGAGTCCTACGAGCAGTACTTC. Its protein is CASSALAESYEQYF.

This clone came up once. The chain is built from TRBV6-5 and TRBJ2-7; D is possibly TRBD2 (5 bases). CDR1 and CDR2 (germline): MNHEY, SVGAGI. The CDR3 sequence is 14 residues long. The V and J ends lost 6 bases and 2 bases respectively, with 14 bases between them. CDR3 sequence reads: CASSSSEGPYEQYF. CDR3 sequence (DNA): TGTGCCAGCAGCAGCAGCGAGGGTCCCTACGAGCAGTACTTC.

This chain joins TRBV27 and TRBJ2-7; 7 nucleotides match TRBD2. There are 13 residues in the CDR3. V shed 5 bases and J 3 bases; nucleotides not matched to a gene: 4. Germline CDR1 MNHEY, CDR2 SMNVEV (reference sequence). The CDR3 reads CASSVREGYEQYF. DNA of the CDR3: TGTGCCAGCAGTGTGAGGGAGGGCTACGAGCAGTACTTC.

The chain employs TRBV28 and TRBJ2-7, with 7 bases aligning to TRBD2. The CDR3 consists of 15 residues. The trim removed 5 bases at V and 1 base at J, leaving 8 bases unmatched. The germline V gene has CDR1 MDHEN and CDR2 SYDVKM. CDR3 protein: CASSPPGEGSYEQYF. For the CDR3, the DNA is TGTGCCAGCAGTCCCCCCGGGGAGGGGTCCTACGAGCAGTACTTC.

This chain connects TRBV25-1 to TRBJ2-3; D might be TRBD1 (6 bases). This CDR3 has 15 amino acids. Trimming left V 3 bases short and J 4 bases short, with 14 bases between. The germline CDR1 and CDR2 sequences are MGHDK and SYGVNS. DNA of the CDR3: TGTGCCAGCAGTGAGGACAGAAGGTTCGCAGATACGCAGTATTTT. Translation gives CASSEDRRFADTQYF.

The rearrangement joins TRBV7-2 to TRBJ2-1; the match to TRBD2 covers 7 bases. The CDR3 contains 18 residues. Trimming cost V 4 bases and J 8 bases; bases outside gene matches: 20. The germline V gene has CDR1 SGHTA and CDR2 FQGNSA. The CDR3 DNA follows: TGTGCCAGCAGCTCCCCAACGGCTAGCGGACGGGGCGAGGATGAGCAGTTCTTC. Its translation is CASSSPTASGRGEDEQFF.

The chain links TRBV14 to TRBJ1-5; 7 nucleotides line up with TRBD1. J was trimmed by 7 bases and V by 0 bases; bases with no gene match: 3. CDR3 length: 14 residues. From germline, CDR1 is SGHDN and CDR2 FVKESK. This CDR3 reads CASSQERGRQPQHF. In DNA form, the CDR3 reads TGTGCCAGCAGCCAAGAAAGGGGGCGACAGCCCCAGCATTTT. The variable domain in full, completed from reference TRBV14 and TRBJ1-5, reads EAGVTQFPSHSVIEKGQTVTLRCDPISGHDNLYWYRRVMGKEIKFLLHFVKESKQDESGMPNNRFLAERTGGTYSTLKVQPAELEDSGVYFCASSQERGRQPQHFGDGTRLSIL.

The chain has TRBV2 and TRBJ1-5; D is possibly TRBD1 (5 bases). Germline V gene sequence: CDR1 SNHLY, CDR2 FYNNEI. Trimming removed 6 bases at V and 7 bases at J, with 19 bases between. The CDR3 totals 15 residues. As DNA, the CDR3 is TGTGCCAGCAGAGGAGGCAGCGGGCGGGGGCAGCCCCAGCATTTT. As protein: CASRGGSGRGQPQHF.

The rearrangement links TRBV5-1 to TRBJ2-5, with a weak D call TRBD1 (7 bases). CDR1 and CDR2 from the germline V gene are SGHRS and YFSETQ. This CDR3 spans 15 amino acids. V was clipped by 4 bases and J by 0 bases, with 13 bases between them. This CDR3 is CASSPGGGNQETQYF. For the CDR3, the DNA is TGCGCCAGCAGCCCCGGAGGGGGCAACCAAGAGACCCAGTACTTC.

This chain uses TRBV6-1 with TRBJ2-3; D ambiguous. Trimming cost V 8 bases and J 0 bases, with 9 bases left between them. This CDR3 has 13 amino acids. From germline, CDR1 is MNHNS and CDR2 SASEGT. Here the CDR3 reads CASLRASTDTQYF. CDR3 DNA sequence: TGTGCCAGCTTAAGGGCTAGCACAGATACGCAGTATTTT.

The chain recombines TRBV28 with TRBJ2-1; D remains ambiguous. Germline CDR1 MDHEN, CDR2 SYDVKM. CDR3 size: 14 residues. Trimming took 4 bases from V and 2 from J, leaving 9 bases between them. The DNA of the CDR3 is TGTGCCAGCAGTTCCCGAGGAGCCTACAATGAGCAGTTCTTC. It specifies CASSSRGAYNEQFF.

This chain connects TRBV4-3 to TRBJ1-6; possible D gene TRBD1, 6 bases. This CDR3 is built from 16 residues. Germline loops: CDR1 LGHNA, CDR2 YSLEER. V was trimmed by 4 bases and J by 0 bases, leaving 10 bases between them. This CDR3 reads CASSPSGDSYNSPLHF. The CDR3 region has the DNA TGCGCCAGCAGCCCTTCAGGGGACTCCTATAATTCACCCCTCCACTTT.

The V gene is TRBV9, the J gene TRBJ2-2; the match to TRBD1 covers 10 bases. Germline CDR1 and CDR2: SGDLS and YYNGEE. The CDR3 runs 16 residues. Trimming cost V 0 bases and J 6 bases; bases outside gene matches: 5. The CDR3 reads CASSVAGTGDPGELFF. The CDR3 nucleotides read TGTGCCAGCAGCGTAGCCGGGACAGGGGACCCCGGGGAGCTGTTTTTT.

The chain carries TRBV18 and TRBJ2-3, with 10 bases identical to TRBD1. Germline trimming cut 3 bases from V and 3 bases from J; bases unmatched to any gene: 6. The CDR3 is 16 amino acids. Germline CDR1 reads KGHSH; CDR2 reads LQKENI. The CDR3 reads CASSPTTGQGTDTQYF. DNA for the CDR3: TGTGCCAGCTCACCGACGACGGGACAGGGGACAGATACGCAGTATTTT.

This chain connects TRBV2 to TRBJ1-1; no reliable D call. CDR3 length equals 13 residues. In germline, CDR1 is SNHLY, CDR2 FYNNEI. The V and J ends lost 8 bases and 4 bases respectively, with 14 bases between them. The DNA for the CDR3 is TGTGCCAGCGGTTGGAGGATGGGCACTGAAGCTTTCTTT. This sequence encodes CASGWRMGTEAFF.